These 11 T cell receptor beta chains were all obtained from the same sample, sequenced in a study of blood T cells in healthy people across ages. Combining a sample-barcoded 5' primer with a J-beta primer mix, a second PCR ran for roughly 7 to 12 cycles. From the 5' RACE reads, TCRdb called clonotypes with MiXCR, one entry per CDR3 protein. The sample includes around 520,000 distinct CDR3 sequences, roughly a quarter seen only once; the top ten take approximately 3.3%. The same data also went into a second study, on T cells of mothers and their children.

Sequenced input: blood. The receptors were sampled from a boy aged 2 to 10 in good health.

The sample holds a few counts of this clonotype. The rearrangement joins TRBV27 to TRBJ1-6; D unclear. The V end lost 1 base, the J end lost 9 bases, and 13 bases lay between the germline ends. The germline CDR1 and CDR2 sequences are MNHEY and SMNVEV (reference sequence). There are 15 residues in the CDR3. The CDR3 spells CASSLFPDRTSPLHF. The CDR3 DNA sequence: TGTGCCAGCAGTTTATTCCCCGATCGTACTTCACCCCTCCACTTT.

This clonotype was detected only a few times. The chain has TRBV5-1 and TRBJ2-3, with 9 bases matching TRBD2. The CDR3 spans 16 residues. Germline loops: CDR1 SGHRS, CDR2 YFSETQ. Trimming took 1 base from V and 4 from J; bases not matched to a gene: 7. The CDR3 bases are TGCGCCAGCAGCTTGAGGTCTAGCGGGACCCCAGATACGCAGTATTTT. Translating gives CASSLRSSGTPDTQYF.

The chain recombines TRBV5-1 with TRBJ2-5, with a tentative D call TRBD2 (5 bases). The better agreement between TRBJ2-7 and the DNA end casts doubt on the J call. CDR3 length: 14 residues. Germline lookup yields CDR1 SGHRS and CDR2 YFSETQ. In nucleotides, the CDR3 is TGCGCCAGCAGCTTGGAATGGGAGCTATACGAGCAGTACTTC. It yields the protein CASSLEWELYEQYF.

The rearrangement joins TRBV24-1 to TRBJ2-7; TRBD1 is a possible D gene (6 bases). Between the trimmed V and J ends, which lost 4 bases and 2 bases, there was a span of 17 bases. Germline assignment: CDR1 KGHDR and CDR2 SFDVKD. The CDR3 totals 16 residues. The CDR3 nucleotides read TGTGCCACCAGTGACAAAGGACAGTATGACGCCTACGAGCAGTACTTC. Translated: CATSDKGQYDAYEQYF.

The chain recombines TRBV11-2 with TRBJ2-5; no clear D. The J call may be incorrect, as the DNA end agrees better with TRBJ2-1. Per germline, CDR1 SGHAT and CDR2 FQNNGV. The CDR3 extends over 11 amino acids. The CDR3 DNA is TGTGCCAGCAGCGCAGGTAATGAGCAGTTCTTC. This sequence encodes CASSAGNEQFF.

The V call is TRBV28, the J call TRBJ1-1; D gene uncertain. Between the trimmed V and J ends, which lost 3 bases and 5 bases, there was a span of 7 bases. The CDR3 is 12 amino acids. The germline CDR1 and CDR2 sequences are MDHEN and SYDVKM. In DNA form, the CDR3 reads TGTGCCAGCAGTTTGGCCGCGACTGAAGCTTTCTTT. Its protein product is CASSLAATEAFF.

This clonotype turned up a few times. V is TRBV6-5 and J is TRBJ2-5, with no clear D. The CDR3 length is 14 residues. Germline V lookup: CDR1 MNHEY, CDR2 SVGAGI. Trimming shortened V by 1 base and J by 5 bases, and 11 bases separated the two germline ends. The CDR3 bases are TGTGCCAGCAGTTACTTCTTGGATTCGGAGACCCAGTACTTC. It specifies CASSYFLDSETQYF.

The chain recombines TRBV2 with TRBJ2-2, with TRBD1 as a possible D gene (6 bases). V was clipped by 8 bases and J by 1 base, with 11 bases between them. This CDR3 contains 14 residues. The V gene's germline CDR1 is SNHLY and CDR2 FYNNEI. CDR3 loop: CASRQDLNTGELFF. The DNA for the CDR3 is TGTGCCAGCCGACAGGACTTGAACACCGGGGAGCTGTTTTTT.

There are many counts of this clonotype. The rearrangement links TRBV7-7 to TRBJ2-5; 9 nucleotides match TRBD2. Germline CDR1 SSHAT, CDR2 FNYEAQ (reference sequence). V lost 5 bases and J lost 5; bases outside the gene matches: 3. The CDR3 is 13 residues long. The CDR3 sequence is CASSGLAWETQYF. CDR3 in DNA: TGTGCCAGCAGCGGACTAGCGTGGGAGACCCAGTACTTC.

This clonotype was seen a handful of times. V gene TRBV29-1 combines with J gene TRBJ2-2, with D possibly called TRBD1 or TRBD2 (5 bases each). The V and J ends lost 5 bases and 4 bases respectively, with 11 bases between them. Germline V gene sequence: CDR1 SQVTM, CDR2 ANQGSEA. The CDR3 sequence is 13 residues long. The CDR3 loop is CSVPGTATGELFF. The CDR3 bases are TGCAGCGTTCCCGGGACGGCCACCGGGGAGCTGTTTTTT.

The chain is built from TRBV29-1 and TRBJ2-7, with 7 bases lining up with TRBD2. Germline CDR1 and CDR2: SQVTM and ANQGSEA. The V segment lost 6 bases and the J segment 1 base; nucleotides outside the gene matches: 9. The CDR3 is 14 residues long. The CDR3 reads CSVLGASGSYEQYF. The CDR3 nucleotides read TGCAGCGTCCTGGGCGCTAGCGGTTCCTACGAGCAGTACTTC.